A single sample is the source of the 13 T cell receptor beta chains below, sequenced in a study of blood T cells in healthy people across ages (dated by TCRdb to 2015 to 2017). The library was built by means of 5' RACE. Sequencing instrument: Illumina HiSeq 2500. A second PCR of 7 to 11 cycles was run with a J-beta primer mix and a sample-barcoded 5' primer. Using fastp at Q25 and MiXCR, TCRdb reprocessed the public reads and kept productive beta chains. A single entry per CDR3 protein holds the most common genes and DNA from its merged rows. The sample profile shows hundreds of thousands of distinct CDR3 sequences; roughly 52% of them were found once. 13% of the sample lies in the top ten. Sequenced: blood. The receptors come from a man in his thirties or forties in good health.

This chain joins TRBV9 and TRBJ2-7, with 9 bases aligning to TRBD1. Germline-derived CDR1 and CDR2 are SGDLS and YYNGEE. CDR3 length equals 14 residues. Trimming removed 3 bases from V and 5 bases from J; junction bases left unmatched: 6. CDR3: CASSASRTGDEQYF. CDR3 nucleotides: TGTGCCAGCAGCGCTAGTAGGACAGGGGACGAGCAGTACTTC. The full variable domain, completed using reference TRBV9 and TRBJ2-7, is DSGVTQTPKHLITATGQRVTLRCSPRSGDLSVYWYQQSLDQGLQFLIQYYNGEERAKGNILERFSAQQFPDLHSELNLSSLELGDSALYFCASSASRTGDEQYFGPGTRLTVT.

This clonotype was observed a handful of times. This chain joins TRBV4-2 and TRBJ2-5, with 7 bases aligning to TRBD1. Germline loops: CDR1 LGHNA, CDR2 YNFKEQ. The V gene end was trimmed by 3 bases and the J gene end by 4 bases; junction bases not matched to a gene: 5. CDR3 length: 14 amino acids. DNA of the CDR3: TGTGCCAGCAGCCACGAGGGACAGCGAGAGACCCAGTACTTC. Translation: CASSHEGQRETQYF.

A few counts support this clonotype. V usage is TRBV7-9 and J usage is TRBJ2-1, with D maybe TRBD1 (6 bases). Germline V gene sequence: CDR1 SEHNR, CDR2 FQNEAQ (reference sequence). The CDR3 totals 16 residues. V gave up 5 bases and J gave up 7 bases, with 21 bases separating them. The CDR3 sequence is CASSSTGKAYGNEQFF. In nucleotides, the CDR3 is TGTGCCAGCAGCAGTACAGGGAAGGCTTATGGGAATGAGCAGTTCTTC.

V is TRBV9 and J is TRBJ1-5; unclear D gene. This CDR3 contains 14 residues. Germline-derived CDR1 and CDR2 are SGDLS and YYNGEE. Trimming cost V 3 bases and J 4 bases, with 11 bases left between them. The CDR3 reads CASSDSYGNQPQHF. The CDR3 nucleotides read TGTGCCAGCAGCGACTCTTATGGGAATCAGCCCCAGCATTTT.

Comments on this clonotype: One base away lies a much larger clone, so this may be a sequencing read error. The V and J genes are TRBV6-2 or TRBV6-3 and TRBJ2-7; 9 bases line up with TRBD1. Germline CDR1 and CDR2: MNHEY and SVGEGT. This CDR3 has 15 amino acids. V gave up 5 bases and J gave up 2 bases; unmatched junction bases: 7. The CDR3 sequence is CASSKPGQGTYEQYF. The CDR3 coding sequence is TGTGCCAGCAGTAAACCGGGACAGGGAACCTACGAGCAGTACTTC.

CDR3 DNA: TGTGCCAGCAGCCAAGCTGGCAGCTACACAGATACGCAGTATTTT. Residues: CASSQAGSYTDTQYF. The chain uses TRBV3-1 and TRBJ2-3, with D hard to call. The germline CDR1 and CDR2 sequences are LGHDT and YNNKEL (reference sequence). The CDR3 is made up of 15 amino acids. V was pared by 1 base and J by 2 bases, with 10 bases between.

The genes are TRBV7-9 and TRBJ1-4, with a possible D match to TRBD1 (6 bases). Trimming stripped 3 bases from V and 15 bases from J, with 17 bases between. Looked up from germline, CDR1 is SEHNR and CDR2 is FQNEAQ (reference sequence). This CDR3 contains 13 residues. CDR3 nucleotides: TGTGCCAGCAGCTTTTCCCTGGACAGCGCGGTGTTTTTT. This gives the protein CASSFSLDSAVFF.

This clonotype came up a few times. The gene calls are TRBV3-1 and TRBJ2-1; D unresolved. Trimming took 0 bases from V and 5 from J, leaving 5 bases between them. Germline assignment: CDR1 LGHDT and CDR2 YNNKEL (reference sequence). The CDR3 contains 13 residues. CDR3 residues: CASSQEGNNEQFF. The CDR3 coding sequence is TGTGCCAGCAGCCAAGAAGGGAACAATGAGCAGTTCTTC.

This clonotype was counted ten times or more. The V gene is TRBV3-1, the J gene TRBJ2-7; TRBD2 might be the D (6 bases). The germline gives CDR1 LGHDT, CDR2 YNNKEL (reference sequence). V gave up 9 bases and J gave up 4 bases, with 13 bases separating them. The CDR3 sequence is 12 residues long. The CDR3 spells CASSRGRYEQYF. The CDR3 region has the DNA TGTGCCAGTAGTCGGGGGAGATACGAGCAGTACTTC.

The CDR3 DNA reads as TGTGCCAGCAGTAACGGGGGTAGCAATCAGCCCCAGCATTTT. It codes for CASSNGGSNQPQHF. The genes are TRBV6-2 or TRBV6-3 and TRBJ1-5; tentatively, D is TRBD1 (5 bases). CDR3 size: 14 residues. Per germline, CDR1 MNHEY and CDR2 SVGEGT. V lost 5 bases and J lost 0, with 8 bases in between.

This clonotype was counted a few times. The chain joins TRBV7-9 to TRBJ2-1, with D unclear. The CDR3 has 11 residues. Trimming shortened V by 5 bases and J by 10 bases, and 9 bases separated the two germline ends. The germline CDR1 and CDR2 sequences are SEHNR and FQNEAQ (reference sequence). The CDR3 spells CASSPQYEQFF. The CDR3 nucleotides are TGTGCCAGCAGCCCCCAATACGAGCAGTTCTTC.

The V gene is TRBV3-1, the J gene TRBJ2-4; TRBD1 agrees at 7 bases. The DNA end is a closer match to TRBJ2-7, so the J assignment may be wrong. This CDR3 comprises 16 residues. CDR1 is LGHDT and CDR2 is YNNKEL in the germline V gene (reference sequence). CDR3 region: CASSQAKDRIVYEQYF. The CDR3 region has the DNA TGTGCCAGCAGCCAAGCTAAGGACAGGATCGTGTACGAGCAGTACTTC.

A few counts support this clonotype. V usage is TRBV9 and J usage is TRBJ2-3; 9 bases agree with TRBD2. This CDR3 has 16 residues. The germline V gene has CDR1 SGDLS and CDR2 YYNGEE. J lost 2 bases, V lost 3 bases, and 7 bases had no gene match. CDR3 region: CASSASGRRITDTQYF. Here the CDR3 DNA reads TGTGCCAGCAGCGCCAGCGGGAGGCGGATCACAGATACGCAGTATTTT.